This record concerns one TCR beta chain sequence. V gave up 5 bases and J gave up 6 bases, with 16 bases separating them. Germline CDR1 and CDR2: LGHDT and YNNKEL (reference sequence). CDR3 size: 15 residues. The entry originates in a study of blood T cell repertoires in COVID-19. Clones were sequenced by immunoSEQ multiplex PCR, and TCRdb holds only the in-frame ones, with some missing. The repertoire holds approximately 120,000 clones, with around 82% as singletons. This receptor was taken from a woman aged 50 to 65 with acute or convalescent COVID-19. The chain uses TRBV3-1 (or the pseudogene TRBV3-2) and TRBJ1-4; TRBD1 is a possible D gene (5 bases). Material: peripheral blood. The CDR3 coding sequence is TGTGCCAGCAGCTCGAATGGGGCGCGGCATGAAAAACTGTTTTTT. This encodes CASSSNGARHEKLFF.